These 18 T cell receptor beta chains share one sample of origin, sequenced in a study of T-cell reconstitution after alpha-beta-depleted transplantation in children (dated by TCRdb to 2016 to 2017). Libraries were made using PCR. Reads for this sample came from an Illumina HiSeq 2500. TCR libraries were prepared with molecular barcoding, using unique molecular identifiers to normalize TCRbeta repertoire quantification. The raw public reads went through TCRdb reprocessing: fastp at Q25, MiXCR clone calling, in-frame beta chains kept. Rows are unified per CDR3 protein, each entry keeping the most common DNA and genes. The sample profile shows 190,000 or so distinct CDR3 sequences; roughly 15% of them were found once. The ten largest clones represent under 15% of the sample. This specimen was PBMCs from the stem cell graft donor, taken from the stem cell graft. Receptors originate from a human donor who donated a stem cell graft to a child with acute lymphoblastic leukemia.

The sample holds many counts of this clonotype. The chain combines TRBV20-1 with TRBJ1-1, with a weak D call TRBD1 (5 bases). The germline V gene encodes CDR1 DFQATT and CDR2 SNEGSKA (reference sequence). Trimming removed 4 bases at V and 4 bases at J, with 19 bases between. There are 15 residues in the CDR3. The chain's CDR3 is CSAIGLRGLGTEAFF. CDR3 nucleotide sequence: TGCAGTGCTATTGGCCTGAGGGGCTTGGGCACTGAAGCTTTCTTT.

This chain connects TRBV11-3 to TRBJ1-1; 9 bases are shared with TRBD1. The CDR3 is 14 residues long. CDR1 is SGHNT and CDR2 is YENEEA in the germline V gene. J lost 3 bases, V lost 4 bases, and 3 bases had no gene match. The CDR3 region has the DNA TGTGCCAGCAGCTCACAGGGGGCTGACACTGAAGCTTTCTTT. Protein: CASSSQGADTEAFF. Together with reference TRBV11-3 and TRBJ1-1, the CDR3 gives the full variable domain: EAGVVQSPRYKIIEKKQPVAFWCNPISGHNTLYWYLQNLGQGPELLIRYENEEAVDDSQLPKDRFSAERLKGVDSTLKIQPAELGDSAVYLCASSSQGADTEAFFGQGTRLTVV.

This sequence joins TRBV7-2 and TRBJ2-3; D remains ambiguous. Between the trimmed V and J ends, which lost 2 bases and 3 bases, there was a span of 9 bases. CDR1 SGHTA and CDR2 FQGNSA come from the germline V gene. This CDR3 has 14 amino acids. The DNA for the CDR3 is TGTGCCAGCAGCTTACCTTCTTTGACAGATACGCAGTATTTT. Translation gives CASSLPSLTDTQYF. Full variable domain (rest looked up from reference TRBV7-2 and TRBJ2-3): GAGVSQSPSNKVTEKGKDVELRCDPISGHTALYWYRQSLGQGLEFLIYFQGNSAPDKSGLPSDRFSAERTGGSVSTLTIQRTQQEDSAVYLCASSLPSLTDTQYFGPGTRLTVL.

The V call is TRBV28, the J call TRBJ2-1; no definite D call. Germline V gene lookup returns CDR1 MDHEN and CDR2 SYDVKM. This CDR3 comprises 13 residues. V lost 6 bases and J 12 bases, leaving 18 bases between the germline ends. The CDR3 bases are TGTGCCAGCAGGGCTGCCGTCCTTGCATCGCAGTTCTTC. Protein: CASRAAVLASQFF.

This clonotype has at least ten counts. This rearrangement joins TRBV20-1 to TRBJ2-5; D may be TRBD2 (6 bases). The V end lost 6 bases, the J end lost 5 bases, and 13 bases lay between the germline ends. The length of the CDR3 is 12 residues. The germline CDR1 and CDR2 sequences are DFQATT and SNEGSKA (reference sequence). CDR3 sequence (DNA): TGCAGTGCCCCGACTAGTGGGGAGACCCAGTACTTC. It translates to CSAPTSGETQYF.

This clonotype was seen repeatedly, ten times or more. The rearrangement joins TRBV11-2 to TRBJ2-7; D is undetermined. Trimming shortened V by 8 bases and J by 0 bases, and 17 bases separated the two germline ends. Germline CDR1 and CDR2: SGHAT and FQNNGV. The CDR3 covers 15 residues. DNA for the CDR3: TGTGCCAGCTCTCGCTTAGGGCAGAGCTCCTACGAGCAGTACTTC. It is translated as CASSRLGQSSYEQYF.

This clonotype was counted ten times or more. The CDR3 reads CSVEGQGLYEQYF. CDR3 nucleotides: TGCAGCGTTGAGGGACAGGGTCTTTACGAGCAGTACTTC. V usage is TRBV29-1 and J usage is TRBJ2-7, with 9 bases that match TRBD1. The CDR3 loop spans 13 amino acids. CDR1 SQVTM and CDR2 ANQGSEA come from the germline V gene. With 3 bases clipped from V and 4 bases from J, the junction kept 4 bases outside the gene matches.

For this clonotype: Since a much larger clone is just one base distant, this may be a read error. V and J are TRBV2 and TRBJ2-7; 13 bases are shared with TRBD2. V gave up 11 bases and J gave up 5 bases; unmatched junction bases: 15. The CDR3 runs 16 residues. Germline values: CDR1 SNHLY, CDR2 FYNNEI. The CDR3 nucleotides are TGTGCCGGCACCGTACTAGCGGGAGGGCCTTATAACGAGCAGTACTTC. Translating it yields CAGTVLAGGPYNEQYF.

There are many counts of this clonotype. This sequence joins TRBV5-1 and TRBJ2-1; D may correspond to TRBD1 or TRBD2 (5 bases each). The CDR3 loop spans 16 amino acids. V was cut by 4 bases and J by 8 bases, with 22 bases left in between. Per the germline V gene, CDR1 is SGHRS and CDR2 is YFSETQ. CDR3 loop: CASSAVGTAKTDEQFF. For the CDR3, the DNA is TGCGCCAGCAGCGCGGTAGGGACCGCAAAAACGGATGAGCAGTTCTTC.

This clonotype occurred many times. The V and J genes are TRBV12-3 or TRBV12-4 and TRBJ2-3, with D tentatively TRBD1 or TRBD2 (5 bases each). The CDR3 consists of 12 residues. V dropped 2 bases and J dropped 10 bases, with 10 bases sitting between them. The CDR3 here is CASSLQGAAQYF. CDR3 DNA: TGTGCCAGCAGTTTACAGGGAGCTGCGCAGTATTTT.

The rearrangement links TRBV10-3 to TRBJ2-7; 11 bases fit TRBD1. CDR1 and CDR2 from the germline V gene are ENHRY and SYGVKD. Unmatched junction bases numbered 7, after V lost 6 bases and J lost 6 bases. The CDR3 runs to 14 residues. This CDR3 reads CAIRPGQGGGEQYF. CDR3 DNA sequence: TGTGCCATCAGGCCGGGACAGGGGGGCGGCGAGCAGTACTTC.

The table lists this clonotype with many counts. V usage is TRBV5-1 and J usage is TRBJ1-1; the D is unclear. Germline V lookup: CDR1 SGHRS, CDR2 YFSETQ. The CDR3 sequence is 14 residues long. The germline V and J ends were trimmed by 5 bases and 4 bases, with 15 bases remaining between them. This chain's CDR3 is CASRSPWAGTEAFF. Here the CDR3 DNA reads TGCGCCAGCAGATCCCCTTGGGCGGGCACTGAAGCTTTCTTT.

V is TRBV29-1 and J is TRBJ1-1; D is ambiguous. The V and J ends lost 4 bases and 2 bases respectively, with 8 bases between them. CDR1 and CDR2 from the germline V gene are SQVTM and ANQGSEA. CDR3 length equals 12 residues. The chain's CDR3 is CSVGGYNTEAFF. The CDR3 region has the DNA TGCAGCGTTGGCGGGTATAACACTGAAGCTTTCTTT.

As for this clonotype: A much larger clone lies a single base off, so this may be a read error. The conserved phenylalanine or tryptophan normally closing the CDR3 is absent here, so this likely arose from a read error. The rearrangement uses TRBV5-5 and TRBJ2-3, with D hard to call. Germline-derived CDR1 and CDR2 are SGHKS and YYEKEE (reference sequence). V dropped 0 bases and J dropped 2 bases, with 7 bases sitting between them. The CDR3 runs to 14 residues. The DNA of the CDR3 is TGTGCCAGCAGCTTGGTTAGCCTCACAGATACGCAGTATTGT. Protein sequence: CASSLVSLTDTQYC.

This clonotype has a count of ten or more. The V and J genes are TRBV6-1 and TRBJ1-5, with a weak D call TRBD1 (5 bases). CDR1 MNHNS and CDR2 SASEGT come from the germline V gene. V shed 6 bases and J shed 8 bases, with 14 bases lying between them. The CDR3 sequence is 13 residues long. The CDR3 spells CASREGSREPQHF. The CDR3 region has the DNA TGTGCCAGCAGGGAGGGGTCCCGGGAGCCCCAGCATTTT.

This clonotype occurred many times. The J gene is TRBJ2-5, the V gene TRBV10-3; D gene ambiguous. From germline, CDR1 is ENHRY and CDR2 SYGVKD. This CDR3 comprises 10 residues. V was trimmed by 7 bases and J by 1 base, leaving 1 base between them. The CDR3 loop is CAIIQETQYF. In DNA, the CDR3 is TGTGCCATCATCCAAGAGACCCAGTACTTC.

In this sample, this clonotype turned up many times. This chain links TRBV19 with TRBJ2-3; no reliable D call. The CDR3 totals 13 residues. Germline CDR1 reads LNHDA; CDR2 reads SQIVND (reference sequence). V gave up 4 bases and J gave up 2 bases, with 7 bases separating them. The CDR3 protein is CASSRGTTDTQYF. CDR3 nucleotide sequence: TGTGCCAGTAGTAGGGGAACCACAGATACGCAGTATTTT.

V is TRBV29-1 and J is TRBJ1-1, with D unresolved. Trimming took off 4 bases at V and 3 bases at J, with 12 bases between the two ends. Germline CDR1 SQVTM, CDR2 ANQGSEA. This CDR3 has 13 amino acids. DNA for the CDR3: TGCAGCGTTGGGCCGGGGTTGGACACTGAAGCTTTCTTT. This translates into CSVGPGLDTEAFF.